This T cell receptor beta chain emerged from a study of T cell responses to AZD1222 COVID-19 vaccine. Broader study findings: Vaccine-associated CD4 TCRs spanned spike, dominant at 160-218 and 743-854. Donors were chiefly white British, with a greater number of females, and clonal diversity was perhaps underestimated.

Recipients boosted at about 4 weeks or about 12 weeks are pooled. Method: immunoSEQ multiplex PCR; TCRdb's copy keeps in-frame clones and lacks some. In the table there are about 150,000 clones, 90% of which are singletons. Deletions cut 6 bases from V and 5 bases from J, with 17 bases between. This CDR3 region has 14 residues. Germline V lookup: CDR1 MNHEY, CDR2 SMNVEV (reference sequence). Comment on this clone: The antigen remains undetermined.

The source was peripheral blood, collected 28 days after the second AZD1222 dose. The sequence came from an adult who received the AZD1222 COVID-19 vaccine. This chain joins TRBV27 and TRBJ2-7; possibly TRBD2 for D (6 bases). The CDR3 loop is CASSRPGGLDEQYF. The CDR3 DNA sequence: TGTGCCAGCAGCCGACCCGGGGGTTTGGACGAGCAGTACTTC.